This T cell receptor beta chain is from a study of persistence of HIV-infected CD4 T cells. Study-wide background: Median time on suppressive ART was approximately eight years. Study results and caveats: Degenerate expanded CDR3beta sequences were enriched among CMV- and Gag-responding cells. TCRbeta richness was lower in CMV- and Gag-responding cells than in anti-CD3/anti-CD28-responding cells. Rare CMV-responding cells carrying HIV-1 proviruses were not analyzed separately for TCR.

An overlapping HIV-1 Gag peptide pool stimulated these cells at roughly 1 ug/peptide/mL. Sorting selected CD4+ T cells upregulating both CD40 ligand and CD69. Germline V gene data show CDR1 as MDHEN and CDR2 as SYDVKM. Trimming took 2 bases from V and 5 from J; bases not matched to a gene: 7. The CDR3 runs to 16 residues. The libraries were made with immunoSEQ version 4 in survey mode. Data came from immunoSEQ multiplex PCR; TCRdb stores just in-frame clones and leaves some out. The sample has under 35,000 clones; 65% to 75% are singletons. A remark on this clone: No antigen is known for it.

This chain links TRBV28 with TRBJ2-2, with 8 positions matching TRBD1. The receptor comes from an adult man with HIV who was CMV-seropositive. This material consisted of CD4+ T cells sorted from PBMCs after approximately 19-hour stimulation, taken from a patient who received antiretroviral therapy. The CDR3: CASSLVVTGVTGELFF. The CDR3, as DNA: TGTGCCAGCAGTTTAGTAGTGACAGGGGTGACCGGGGAGCTGTTTTTT.